These 19 T cell receptor beta chains share one sample of origin, sequenced in a study of post-analysis software for immune sequencing data (dated by TCRdb to the mid-2010s). Paper-wide results and their limitations: Patients showed significantly higher frequencies than controls for a handful of TRBV segments, among them TRBV5-6, TRBV5-1 and TRBV20-1.

Library construction relied on PCR. Instrument on record: Illumina HiSeq 2500. To reduce PCR and sequencing biases, unique molecular identifiers were built into the TCR beta cDNA libraries. TCRdb reworked the public reads: Q25 trimming with fastp, MiXCR clone assembly, productive beta chains retained. Identical CDR3 proteins give one entry, which carries the most common genes and DNA. The sample records more than 450,000 distinct CDR3 sequences, 30% to 40% of which are singletons. Together, the top ten hold 5% to 6% of the sample. For these TCRs, the target antigens are not known. Sequencing was done on a sample of blood. Receptor source: a girl aged 2-17 years with multiple sclerosis.

This CDR3 reads CSVGRAPPVYEQYF. Written as DNA, the CDR3 is TGCAGCGTTGGACGGGCTCCGCCGGTGTACGAGCAGTACTTC. The chain is built from TRBV29-1 and TRBJ2-7; D gene unclear. V was shortened by 4 bases and J by 4 bases, with 17 bases between the two germline ends. CDR1 is SQVTM and CDR2 is ANQGSEA in the germline V gene. The CDR3 runs to 14 residues.

The V gene is TRBV4-1, the J gene TRBJ2-2; no definite D call. The CDR3 runs to 12 residues. V lost 0 bases, J lost 16 bases, and 12 bases lay in between. Per the germline V gene, CDR1 is MGHRA and CDR2 is YSYEKL. CDR3 coding DNA: TGCGCCAGCAGCCAAGATATTGGGATACCGTTTTTT. Translated: CASSQDIGIPFF.

This clonotype came up a few times. The chain uses TRBV18 and TRBJ2-4, with D perhaps matching TRBD2 (5 bases). The tail of the sequence fits TRBJ2-7 better, so the J call may be wrong. The CDR3 length is 14 residues. Germline V CDR1 and CDR2: KGHSH, LQKENI. The CDR3 is CASSPPGNSHEQYF. The CDR3 DNA sequence: TGTGCCAGCTCACCACCCGGGAATTCCCACGAGCAGTACTTC.

V is TRBV20-1 and J is TRBJ2-5; D might be TRBD1 (5 bases). CDR1 is DFQATT and CDR2 is SNEGSKA in the germline V gene (reference sequence). Trimming removed 3 bases from V and 1 base from J, with 6 bases in between. The CDR3 totals 12 residues. The CDR3 sequence is CSASDSQETQYF. CDR3 in DNA: TGCAGTGCTAGCGACAGCCAAGAGACCCAGTACTTC.

This clonotype appeared once. This chain connects TRBV29-1 to TRBJ2-5; 10 nucleotides line up with TRBD2. TRBJ2-7 matches the DNA end more closely, so the J call is doubtful. The CDR3 is made up of 14 amino acids. Per the germline V gene, CDR1 is SQVTM and CDR2 is ANQGSEA. The CDR3 protein is CSVRGLARIVEQYF. CDR3 coding DNA: TGCAGCGTGAGGGGACTAGCGAGAATAGTCGAGCAGTACTTC.

The CDR3 spells CATSDLWTSGGPDTQYF. Here the CDR3 DNA reads TGTGCCACCAGTGATTTGTGGACTAGCGGGGGTCCAGATACGCAGTATTTT. The chain employs TRBV24-1 and TRBJ2-3, with 13 bases that match TRBD2. The germline V gene encodes CDR1 KGHDR and CDR2 SFDVKD. V lost 0 bases to trimming and J lost 4 bases; unmatched junction nucleotides: 3. The CDR3 runs to 17 residues.

This sequence joins TRBV18 and TRBJ1-1; 8 bases agree with TRBD1. The junction had 4 bases not matched to a gene; V was cut back by 4 bases and J by 6 bases. The CDR3 totals 13 residues. CDR1 is KGHSH, CDR2 LQKENI, per germline. The CDR3 bases are TGTGCCAGCTCACTAGACAGGGGTGCTGAAGCTTTCTTT. It encodes CASSLDRGAEAFF.

As DNA, the CDR3 is TGTGCCAGCAGCCCGGGAGGGGTTCCGCCCCAGCATTTT. Encoded protein: CASSPGGVPPQHF. The chain is built from TRBV5-5 and TRBJ1-5, with D possibly TRBD1 on 5 matching bases. CDR1 SGHKS and CDR2 YYEKEE come from the germline V gene (reference sequence). The CDR3 totals 13 residues. The V gene lost 4 bases and the J gene lost 9 bases, with 14 bases spanning the gap. The full variable domain, with the rest looked up from reference TRBV5-5 and TRBJ1-5, is DAGVTQSPTHLIKTRGQQVTLRCSPISGHKSVSWYQQVLGQGPQFIFQYYEKEERGRGNFPDRFSARQFPNYSSELNVNALLLGDSALYLCASSPGGVPPQHFGDGTRLSIL.

J is TRBJ2-5 and V is TRBV20-1; D perhaps matches TRBD2 (6 bases). Germline V CDR1 and CDR2: DFQATT, SNEGSKA (reference sequence). This CDR3 is 13 amino acids long. CDR3 protein: CGPRGGAEETQYF. DNA of the CDR3: TGCGGTCCCCGGGGAGGTGCGGAAGAGACCCAGTACTTC.

V is TRBV6-1 and J is TRBJ2-3; the match to TRBD1 covers 10 bases. After removal of 5 bases from V and 6 bases from J, the junction contained 23 bases not matched to a gene. From germline, CDR1 is MNHNS and CDR2 SASEGT. This CDR3 spans 20 amino acids. The CDR3 sequence is CASSHGGVYGTGEVEDTQYF. In DNA, the CDR3 is TGTGCCAGCAGTCATGGGGGGGTATATGGGACAGGGGAGGTAGAGGATACGCAGTATTTT.

This chain connects TRBV5-1 to TRBJ2-3; 7 bases are shared with TRBD1. In germline, CDR1 is SGHRS, CDR2 YFSETQ. Unmatched junction bases numbered 8, after V lost 4 bases and J lost 3 bases. This CDR3 spans 15 amino acids. The CDR3 is CASSPGTAKTDTQYF. In DNA form, the CDR3 reads TGCGCCAGCAGCCCCGGGACAGCAAAAACAGATACGCAGTATTTT.

Turning to this clonotype: A junction end diverges from the germline sequence, so it may reflect a read error. V gene TRBV12-3 or TRBV12-4 combines with J gene TRBJ2-3, with D uncertain. This CDR3 comprises 14 residues. The CDR3 loop reads CASSRTVTADMQYF. The CDR3 region has the DNA TGTGCCAGCAGTCGCACAGTTACAGCAGATATGCAGTATTTT.

The rearrangement joins TRBV15 to TRBJ2-5, with D possibly being TRBD1 (6 bases). This CDR3 region has 15 residues. From germline, CDR1 is LNHNV and CDR2 YYDKDF (reference sequence). With 0 bases removed from V and 4 bases from J, the gap between germline ends came to 12 bases. Here the CDR3 reads CATSRDRGVGETQYF. As DNA, the CDR3 is TGTGCCACCAGCAGAGACAGGGGTGTGGGAGAGACCCAGTACTTC.

This rearrangement joins TRBV16 to TRBJ1-2; no clear D gene. Looked up from germline, CDR1 is KGHSY and CDR2 is FQNENV. V gave up 6 bases and J gave up 1 base, with 9 bases separating them. The CDR3 covers 13 residues. The CDR3 DNA sequence: TGTGCCAGCAGGAAGTCTGATAACTATGGCTACACCTTC. The encoded protein is CASRKSDNYGYTF.

This clonotype was seen many times. The J gene is TRBJ2-1, the V gene TRBV6-4; maybe TRBD1 (6 bases). V lost 7 bases and J 5 bases, leaving 21 bases between the germline ends. CDR1 is MRHNA and CDR2 is SNTAGT in the germline V gene. The CDR3 is 16 residues long. CDR3 in amino acids: CASKKGIGQQNNEQFF. The CDR3 nucleotides read TGTGCCAGCAAGAAAGGTATAGGACAGCAGAACAATGAGCAGTTCTTC.

The V gene is TRBV5-6, the J gene TRBJ2-1, with D tentatively TRBD2 (6 bases). The germline V gene encodes CDR1 SGHDT and CDR2 YYEEEE. This CDR3 has 17 amino acids. V lost 0 bases and J lost 8, with 21 bases in between. CDR3 sequence: CASSLDWRAGKVHEQFF. CDR3 coding DNA: TGTGCCAGCAGCTTGGATTGGAGGGCAGGGAAGGTGCATGAGCAGTTCTTC.

V gene TRBV7-9 combines with J gene TRBJ1-1; D call uncertain. In germline, CDR1 is SEHNR, CDR2 FQNEAQ (reference sequence). Trimming took 4 bases from V and 1 from J, leaving 16 bases between them. This CDR3 is 16 amino acids long. For the CDR3, the DNA is TGTGCCAGCAGCTCCGCCCGAGAGGCTGGGAACACTGAAGCTTTCTTT. Translating it yields CASSSAREAGNTEAFF.

The gene calls are TRBV12-3 or TRBV12-4 and TRBJ1-2, with TRBD1 matching 11 bases. V dropped 6 bases and J dropped 1; count of bases not matched to a gene: 4. The CDR3 consists of 15 residues. CDR3 in DNA: TGTGCCAGCAGCCGGGACAGGGGGGATAACTATGGCTACACCTTC. As protein: CASSRDRGDNYGYTF.

This clonotype was found a few times. This chain links TRBV9 with TRBJ2-3; 9 bases match TRBD1. Looked up from germline, CDR1 is SGDLS and CDR2 is YYNGEE. The CDR3 consists of 13 residues. V trimming: 4 bases; J trimming: 7 bases; junction bases outside the gene matches: 4. In DNA form, the CDR3 reads TGTGCCAGCAGCCCGACAGGGGGTTATACGCAGTATTTT. Translated: CASSPTGGYTQYF.